Shown below are 19 T cell receptor beta chains from a single sample sequenced in a study of response to subunit inactivated influenza vaccine. MiXCR was run by TCRdb on the RT-PCR reads, yielding one entry per CDR3 protein. The sample records about 650,000 distinct CDR3 sequences, less than 15% being singletons. The starting material was PBMCs from blood, obtained approximately 15 days before vaccination. The receptors originated from a man between 50 and 59 years old who received an inactivated influenza vaccine.

This clonotype was seen at least ten times. The chain is built from TRBV5-5 and TRBJ2-3; D is perhaps TRBD1 (6 bases). Deletions cut 4 bases from V and 1 base from J, with 10 bases between. CDR1 and CDR2 from the germline V gene are SGHKS and YYEKEE (reference sequence). The CDR3 has 14 amino acids. CDR3 loop: CASSERTGTDTQYF. The CDR3 DNA is TGTGCCAGCAGCGAACGGACAGGCACAGATACGCAGTATTTT.

The rearrangement links TRBV5-1 to TRBJ2-1; 7 bases are shared with TRBD1. This CDR3 comprises 15 residues. CDR1 and CDR2 from the germline V gene are SGHRS and YFSETQ. Germline trimming cut 5 bases from V and 5 bases from J; bases unmatched to any gene: 10. For the CDR3, the DNA is TGCGCCAGCAGGCGTACGGGACAGCAAAACAATGAGCAGTTCTTC. Translating it yields CASRRTGQQNNEQFF.

This clonotype came up a few times. The rearrangement links TRBV13 to TRBJ2-7; 8 bases line up with TRBD2. Germline loops: CDR1 PRHDT, CDR2 FYEKMQ (reference sequence). The CDR3 runs to 15 residues. V was clipped by 0 bases and J by 5 bases; unmatched bases: 6. The CDR3 DNA reads TGTGCCAGCAGCTTAGGAGCGGGAGCAATGAACGAGCAGTACTTC. Residues: CASSLGAGAMNEQYF.

This clonotype was observed once. The CDR3 nucleotides are TGCGCCAGCAGAAGCTACAGGGTTCGTCAGCCCCAGCATTTT. This translates into CASRSYRVRQPQHF. The chain employs TRBV5-1 and TRBJ1-5; TRBD1 might be the D (6 bases). Between the trimmed V and J ends, which lost 5 bases and 6 bases, there was a span of 15 bases. CDR1 SGHRS and CDR2 YFSETQ come from the germline V gene. This CDR3 is built from 14 residues.

This clonotype was seen ten or more times. This sequence joins TRBV28 and TRBJ2-1; D ambiguous. The CDR3 spans 12 residues. V lost 5 bases and J 9 bases, leaving 11 bases between the germline ends. Germline CDR1 MDHEN, CDR2 SYDVKM. CDR3 amino acids: CASSQGPGEQFF. The CDR3, as DNA: TGTGCCAGCAGTCAAGGTCCGGGTGAGCAGTTCTTC.

This clonotype appeared many times. The rearrangement joins TRBV5-4 to TRBJ1-3, with 10 bases lining up with TRBD1. Germline-derived CDR1 and CDR2 are SGHNT and YYREEE (reference sequence). The CDR3 extends over 17 amino acids. Trimming at V came to 4 bases and at J to 1 base, leaving 8 bases not matched to a gene. CDR3 sequence (DNA): TGTGCCAGCAGCAGTTGGACAGGGGGATCGTCTGGAAACACCATATATTTT. This sequence encodes CASSSWTGGSSGNTIYF.

In DNA form, the CDR3 reads TGTGCCAGCAGCGGCGTGGGCACTGAAGCTTTCTTT. Its translation is CASSGVGTEAFF. This sequence joins TRBV9 and TRBJ1-1; D not resolved. The CDR3 spans 12 residues. The V gene lost 3 bases and the J gene lost 4 bases, with 7 bases spanning the gap. Germline CDR1 SGDLS, CDR2 YYNGEE.

The V gene is TRBV4-2, the J gene TRBJ2-3, with D possibly matching TRBD1 (6 bases). Germline CDR1 is LGHNA and CDR2 is YNFKEQ. The V end was cut by 0 bases, the J end by 1 base, with 11 bases between. The CDR3 contains 16 residues. CDR3 region: CASSQDWGRGTDTQYF. The CDR3, as DNA: TGTGCCAGCAGCCAAGATTGGGGGCGCGGCACAGATACGCAGTATTTT.

V gene TRBV6-5 combines with J gene TRBJ2-7; D might be TRBD1 (6 bases). V lost 2 bases and J lost 3, with 11 bases in between. There are 14 residues in the CDR3. Germline loops: CDR1 MNHEY, CDR2 SVGAGI. CDR3 in DNA: TGTGCCAGCAGTTACGGCGGCAGGGGCTACGAGCAGTACTTC. It translates to CASSYGGRGYEQYF.

There are a few counts of this clonotype. The V gene is TRBV6-1, the J gene TRBJ2-1; D is possibly TRBD1 (6 bases). This CDR3 has 16 amino acids. V lost 6 bases to trimming and J lost 0 bases, with 15 bases between them. CDR1 and CDR2 from the germline V gene are MNHNS and SASEGT. CDR3 sequence: CASRPGGQSSYNEQFF. Written as DNA, the CDR3 is TGTGCCAGCAGGCCCGGTGGACAGAGCTCCTACAATGAGCAGTTCTTC.

This clonotype was detected a few times. The rearrangement uses TRBV2 and TRBJ2-5, with 10 nucleotides matching TRBD2. The length of the CDR3 is 14 residues. CDR1 is SNHLY and CDR2 is FYNNEI in the germline V gene. V lost 6 bases, J lost 2 bases, and 3 bases stayed unmatched. CDR3 bases: TGTGCCAGCAGAGGACTAGCGGAACAAGAGACCCAGTACTTC. Translation: CASRGLAEQETQYF.

This chain links TRBV11-3 with TRBJ2-1; D is unclear. There are 14 residues in the CDR3. V lost 4 bases to trimming and J lost 2 bases, with 9 bases between them. The germline gives CDR1 SGHNT, CDR2 YENEEA. CDR3 in DNA: TGTGCCAGCAGCTCGGACGGACCCTACAATGAGCAGTTCTTC. It yields the protein CASSSDGPYNEQFF. The whole variable domain, filled in from reference TRBV11-3 and TRBJ2-1, reads EAGVVQSPRYKIIEKKQPVAFWCNPISGHNTLYWYLQNLGQGPELLIRYENEEAVDDSQLPKDRFSAERLKGVDSTLKIQPAELGDSAVYLCASSSDGPYNEQFFGPGTRLTVL.

This clonotype was detected a few times. The genes are TRBV20-1 and TRBJ1-3; the match to TRBD1 covers 8 bases. CDR1 is DFQATT and CDR2 is SNEGSKA in the germline V gene (reference sequence). Trimming cost V 2 bases and J 1 base; bases outside gene matches: 7. This CDR3 is built from 16 residues. DNA for the CDR3: TGCAGTGCTAGACTAGGGCAGGGGGCTTCTGGAAACACCATATATTTT. This sequence encodes CSARLGQGASGNTIYF.

The J gene is TRBJ1-1, the V gene TRBV12-3 or TRBV12-4, with TRBD1 identical over 7 bases. Trimming took 7 bases from V and 7 from J; bases not matched to a gene: 9. CDR3 length: 13 amino acids. DNA for the CDR3: TGTGCCAGCATGACCGGGACAGTATATGAAGCTTTCTTT. Its protein is CASMTGTVYEAFF.

This clonotype has only a few counts. The V gene is TRBV14, the J gene TRBJ2-3, with D perhaps matching TRBD2 (5 bases). CDR1 is SGHDN, CDR2 FVKESK, per germline. Trimming removed 0 bases at V and 4 bases at J, with 17 bases between. This CDR3 is 17 amino acids long. CDR3 nucleotide sequence: TGTGCCAGCAGCCAAGATCCGTGGGATGGAGGACCAGATACGCAGTATTTT. Encoded protein: CASSQDPWDGGPDTQYF.

This chain links TRBV5-1 with TRBJ2-7; D may be TRBD1 or TRBD2 (5 bases each). V gave up 7 bases and J gave up 3 bases, with 14 bases separating them. The CDR3 is made up of 13 amino acids. In germline, CDR1 is SGHRS, CDR2 YFSETQ. The CDR3 DNA reads as TGCGCCAGCCAGGTTTCTGGGGGCTACGAGCAGTACTTC. Protein: CASQVSGGYEQYF.

The V gene is TRBV15, the J gene TRBJ1-1; the match to TRBD1 covers 8 bases. The J segment lost 1 base and the V segment lost 5 bases, leaving 3 bases of the junction unmatched. The germline V gene encodes CDR1 LNHNV and CDR2 YYDKDF (reference sequence). There are 14 residues in the CDR3. The CDR3 sequence: CATSRDRGNTEAFF. The CDR3 region has the DNA TGTGCCACCAGCCGTGACAGGGGGAACACTGAAGCTTTCTTT. Together with reference TRBV15 and TRBJ1-1, the CDR3 gives the full variable domain: DAMVIQNPRYQVTQFGKPVTLSCSQTLNHNVMYWYQQKSSQAPKLLFHYYDKDFNNEADTPDNFQSRRPNTSFCFLDIRSPGLGDTAMYLCATSRDRGNTEAFFGQGTRLTVV.

The V and J genes are TRBV15 and TRBJ2-5; D is perhaps TRBD1 (5 bases). Trimming stripped 4 bases from V and 5 bases from J, with 14 bases between. Germline V gene lookup returns CDR1 LNHNV and CDR2 YYDKDF (reference sequence). The CDR3 loop spans 14 amino acids. CDR3 in amino acids: CATSKVHGAETQYF. The CDR3 coding sequence is TGTGCCACCAGCAAGGTTCATGGGGCTGAGACCCAGTACTTC.

This clonotype turned up a few times. The rearrangement uses TRBV7-3 and TRBJ2-5; no clear D gene. CDR1 is SGHTA, CDR2 FQGTGA, per germline. The ends were cut back, 0 bases at V and 4 bases at J, with 6 bases in the middle. This CDR3 has 13 residues. CDR3 in DNA: TGTGCCAGCAGCTTAACAACGGGAGAGACCCAGTACTTC. Protein: CASSLTTGETQYF.